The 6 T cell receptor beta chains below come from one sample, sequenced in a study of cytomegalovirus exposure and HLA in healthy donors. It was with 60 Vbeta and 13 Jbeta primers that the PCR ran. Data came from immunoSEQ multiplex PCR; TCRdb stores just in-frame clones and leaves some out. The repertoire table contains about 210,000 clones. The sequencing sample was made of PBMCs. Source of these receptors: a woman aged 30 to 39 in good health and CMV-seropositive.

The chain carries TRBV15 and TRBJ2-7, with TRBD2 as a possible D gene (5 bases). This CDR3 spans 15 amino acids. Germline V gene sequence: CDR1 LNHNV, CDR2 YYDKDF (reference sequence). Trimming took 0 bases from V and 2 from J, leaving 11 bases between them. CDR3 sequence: CATSRDNGVAYEQYF. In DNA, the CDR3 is TGTGCCACCAGCAGAGATAACGGGGTAGCCTACGAGCAGTACTTC.

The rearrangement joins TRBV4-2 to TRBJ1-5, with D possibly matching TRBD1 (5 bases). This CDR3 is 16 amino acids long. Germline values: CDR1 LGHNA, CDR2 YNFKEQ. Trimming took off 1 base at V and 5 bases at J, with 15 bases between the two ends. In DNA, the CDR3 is TGTGCCAGCAGCCAAGTTCCGGGGGGAGGGGATCAGCCCCAGCATTTT. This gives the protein CASSQVPGGGDQPQHF.

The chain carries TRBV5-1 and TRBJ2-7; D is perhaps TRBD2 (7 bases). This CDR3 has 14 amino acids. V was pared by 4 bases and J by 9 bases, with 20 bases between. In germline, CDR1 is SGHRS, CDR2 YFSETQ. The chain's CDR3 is CASSGGGTSTGQYF. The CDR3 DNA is TGCGCCAGCAGCGGGGGGGGGACCTCGACAGGGCAGTACTTC.

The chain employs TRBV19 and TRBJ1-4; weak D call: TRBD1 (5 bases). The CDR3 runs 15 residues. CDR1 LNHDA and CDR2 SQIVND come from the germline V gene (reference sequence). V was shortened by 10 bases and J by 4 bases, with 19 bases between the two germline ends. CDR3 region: CATMTSGLVNEKLFF. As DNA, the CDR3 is TGTGCCACTATGACCTCGGGACTGGTTAATGAAAAACTGTTTTTT.

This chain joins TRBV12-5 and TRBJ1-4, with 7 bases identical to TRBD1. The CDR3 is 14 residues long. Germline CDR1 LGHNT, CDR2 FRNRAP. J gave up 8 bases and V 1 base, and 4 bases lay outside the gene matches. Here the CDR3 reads CASGLGQGGEKLFF. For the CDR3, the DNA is TGTGCTAGTGGTTTGGGACAGGGCGGGGAAAAACTGTTTTTT.

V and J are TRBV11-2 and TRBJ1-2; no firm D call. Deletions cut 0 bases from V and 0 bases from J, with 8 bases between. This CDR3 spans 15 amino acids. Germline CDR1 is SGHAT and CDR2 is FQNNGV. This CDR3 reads CASSLEAEANYGYTF. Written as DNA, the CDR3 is TGTGCCAGCAGCTTAGAGGCTGAGGCTAACTATGGCTACACCTTC.